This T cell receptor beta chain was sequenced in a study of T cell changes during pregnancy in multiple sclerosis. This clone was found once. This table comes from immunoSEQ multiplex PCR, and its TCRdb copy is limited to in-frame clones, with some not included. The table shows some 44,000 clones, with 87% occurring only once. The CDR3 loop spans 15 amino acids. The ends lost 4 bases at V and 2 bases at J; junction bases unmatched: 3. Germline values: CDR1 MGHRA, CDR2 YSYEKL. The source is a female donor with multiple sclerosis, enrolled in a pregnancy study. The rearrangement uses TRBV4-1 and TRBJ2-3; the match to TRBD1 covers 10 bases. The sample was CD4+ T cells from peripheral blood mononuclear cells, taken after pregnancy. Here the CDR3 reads CASSRQGAPTDTQYF. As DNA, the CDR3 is TGCGCCAGCAGCCGACAGGGGGCCCCCACAGATACGCAGTATTTT.